This is a list of T cell receptor beta chains from one sample in a study of blood T cell repertoires in COVID-19. The data were produced by immunoSEQ multiplex PCR, yet TCRdb's version contains in-frame clones alone and is incomplete. The repertoire includes approximately 150,000 clones, 85% of them detected once, and about 2.6% sits in the top ten. Sequencing was done on a sample of peripheral blood. The origin of the receptors is a human donor with acute or convalescent COVID-19. The donor label of this sample is uncertain. The CDR3 runs from the conserved cysteine through the conserved F or W. A D gene is named only where the DNA matches it firmly. Rows may omit the clone size; those that give it use once, few, many or a size class.

TRBJ2-1	TRBD2	.	TRBV5-4	CASSLPGASGGEQFF	TGTGCCAGCAGCTTACCTGGGGCTAGCGGGGGGGAGCAGTTCTTC
TRBJ2-3	TRBD2	.	TRBV5-1	CASSSGLAGLTDTQYF	TGCGCCAGCAGCTCGGGGCTAGCGGGGCTCACAGATACGCAGTATTTT
TRBJ2-7	TRBD2	.	TRBV7-3	CASQLAGGSYEQYF	TGTGCCAGCCAGCTAGCGGGGGGTTCCTACGAGCAGTACTTC
TRBJ1-2	.	.	TRBV7-3	CASSSGPLGGYTF	TGTGCCAGCAGCTCGGGTCCACTGGGTGGCTACACCTTC
TRBJ1-4	TRBD1	once	TRBV3-1/TRBV3-2	CASSQVTRDSETTNEKLFF	TGTGCCAGCAGCCAAGTAACCCGGGACAGCGAAACAACTAATGAAAAACTGTTTTTT
TRBJ2-1	TRBD2	.	TRBV7-3	CASSSLAGGNEQFF	TGTGCCAGCAGCTCTCTAGCGGGGGGAAATGAGCAGTTCTTC
TRBJ2-7	TRBD1	few	TRBV7-2	CASTEPDRVALGEQYF	TGTGCCAGCACTGAACCGGACAGGGTAGCCCTCGGCGAGCAGTACTTC
TRBJ2-1	TRBD1	once	TRBV7-9	CASSDPGWTGVNEQFF	TGTGCCAGCAGCGACCCCGGTTGGACAGGGGTGAATGAGCAGTTCTTC
TRBJ2-3	.	.	TRBV19	CASSTVRGTDTQYF	TGTGCCAGTAGTACGGTGCGGGGCACAGATACGCAGTATTTT
TRBJ1-6	TRBD1	.	TRBV9	CASSRGGGYNSPLHF	TGTGCCAGCAGCCGAGGGGGCGGGTATAATTCACCCCTCCACTTT
TRBJ1-2	TRBD1	.	TRBV6-5	CASSYGRTGSDGYTF	TGTGCCAGCAGTTACGGCCGGACAGGGTCTGATGGCTACACCTTC
TRBJ2-5	TRBD2	.	TRBV7-2	CASSSQASGRAQETQYF	TGTGCCAGCAGCTCCCAGGCTAGCGGGAGAGCCCAAGAGACCCAGTACTTC
TRBJ1-2	.	.	TRBV4-2	CASSQGGTNYGYTF	TGTGCCAGCAGCCAAGGGGGCACCAACTATGGCTACACCTTC
TRBJ1-4	TRBD1	.	TRBV7-9	CASSLGQGGEKLFF	TGTGCCAGCAGCCTGGGACAGGGTGGTGAAAAACTGTTTTTT
TRBJ1-5	TRBD1	.	TRBV5-6	CASSLGVDRGNQPQHF	TGTGCCAGCAGCTTGGGGGTGGACAGGGGCAATCAGCCCCAGCATTTT
TRBJ2-1	TRBD2	.	TRBV7-2	CASSLSCSGSICNEQFF	TGTGCCAGCAGCCTGTCCTGTAGCGGGAGTATCTGCAATGAGCAGTTCTTC
TRBJ1-1	.	few	TRBV4-1	CASSQERNTEAFF	TGCGCCAGCAGCCAAGAGAGGAACACTGAAGCTTTCTTT
TRBJ2-3	TRBD1	once	TRBV4-1	CASSVVTGVTDTQYF	TGCGCCAGCAGCGTAGTGACAGGGGTGACAGATACGCAGTATTTT
TRBJ1-2	TRBD1	.	TRBV6-5	CASRRDRGGYGYTF	TGTGCCAGCAGAAGGGACAGGGGAGGCTATGGCTACACCTTC
TRBJ1-2	TRBD1	many	TRBV13	CASSLGQGGYGYTF	TGTGCCAGCAGCCTCGGACAGGGTGGCTATGGCTACACCTTC
TRBJ1-1	.	.	TRBV12-5	CASGLGLPGPKAFF	TGTGCTAGTGGTTTGGGCCTCCCCGGTCCTAAAGCTTTCTTT
TRBJ1-1	TRBD1	.	TRBV19	CASSSTGTVNTEAFF	TGTGCCAGTTCGTCAACCGGGACAGTGAACACTGAAGCTTTCTTT
TRBJ2-2	.	.	TRBV7-8	CASSPRGPGELFF	TGTGCCAGCAGTCCGCGGGGACCCGGGGAGCTGTTTTTT
TRBJ1-6	.	few	TRBV4-2	CASSQAVQGWDSPLHF	TGTGCCAGCAGCCAAGCCGTTCAGGGTTGGGATTCACCCCTCCACTTT
TRBJ2-7	TRBD2	.	TRBV19	CASTGGNYEQYF	TGTGCCAGTACGGGGGGGAACTACGAGCAGTACTTC
TRBJ2-3	TRBD2	.	TRBV7-2	CASSSSVAGADTQYF	TGTGCCAGCAGCTCCTCCGTGGCGGGAGCAGATACGCAGTATTTT
TRBJ1-5	TRBD1	.	TRBV19	CASTPGTGGHSNQPQHF	TGTGCCAGTACCCCCGGGACAGGGGGCCATAGCAATCAGCCCCAGCATTTT
TRBJ1-1	TRBD1	.	TRBV27	CASSLTGRRGNTEAFF	TGTGCCAGCAGCCTGACAGGGCGGCGAGGGAACACTGAAGCTTTCTTT
TRBJ1-2	.	.	TRBV20-1	CSARGWAGYTF	TGCAGCGCTAGGGGTTGGGCCGGCTACACCTTC
TRBJ2-3	TRBD2	.	TRBV4-2	CASSQERGNTDTQYF	TGTGCCAGCAGCCAAGAGCGGGGGAACACAGATACGCAGTATTTT
TRBJ1-2	.	once	TRBV6-5	CASSTSGPYGYTF	TGTGCCAGCTCGACTAGCGGCCCATATGGCTACACCTTC
TRBJ2-1	.	.	TRBV19	CASSLDSSSYNEQFF	TGTGCCAGTAGTTTGGACAGCAGCTCCTACAATGAGCAGTTCTTC
TRBJ2-7	.	once	TRBV7-8	CASSLVPQATYEQYF	TGTGCCAGCAGCTTAGTTCCGCAGGCTACCTACGAGCAGTACTTC
TRBJ1-4	.	.	TRBV2	CASTKSEADNEKLFF	TGTGCCAGCACCAAGAGCGAAGCCGACAATGAAAAACTGTTTTTT
TRBJ2-1	.	.	TRBV24-1	CATSDVSHSYNEQFF	TGTGCCACCAGTGACGTCTCACACTCCTACAATGAGCAGTTCTTC
TRBJ1-1	.	.	TRBV29-1	CSVDGDTVGTEAFF	TGCAGCGTTGATGGGGACACGGTGGGTACTGAAGCTTTCTTT
TRBJ1-1	.	.	TRBV5-1	CASSFGASAEAFF	TGCGCCAGCAGCTTTGGAGCCTCAGCCGAAGCTTTCTTT
TRBJ1-2	.	.	TRBV9	CASSDNRENYGYTF	TGTGCCAGCAGCGATAACAGGGAAAACTATGGCTACACCTTC